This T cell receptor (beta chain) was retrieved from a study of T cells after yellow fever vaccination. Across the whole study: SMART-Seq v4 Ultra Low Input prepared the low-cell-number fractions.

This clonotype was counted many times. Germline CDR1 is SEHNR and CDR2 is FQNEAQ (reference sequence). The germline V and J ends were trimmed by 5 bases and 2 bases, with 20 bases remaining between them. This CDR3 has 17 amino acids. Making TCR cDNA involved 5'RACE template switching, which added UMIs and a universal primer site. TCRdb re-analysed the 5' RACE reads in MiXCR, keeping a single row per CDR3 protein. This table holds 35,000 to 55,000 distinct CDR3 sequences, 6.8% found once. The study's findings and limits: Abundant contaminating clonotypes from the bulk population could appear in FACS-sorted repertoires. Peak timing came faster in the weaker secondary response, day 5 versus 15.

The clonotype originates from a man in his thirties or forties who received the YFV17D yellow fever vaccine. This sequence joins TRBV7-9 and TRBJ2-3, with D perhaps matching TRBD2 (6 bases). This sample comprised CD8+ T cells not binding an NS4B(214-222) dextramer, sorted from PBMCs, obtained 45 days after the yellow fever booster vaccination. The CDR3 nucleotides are TGTGCCAGCAGCCCCCGACTAGATGGCCTTCCCACAGATACGCAGTATTTT. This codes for CASSPRLDGLPTDTQYF.